These 24 T cell receptor beta chains share one sample of origin, sequenced in a study of blood T cell repertoires in COVID-19. The method was immunoSEQ multiplex PCR; TCRdb's version includes in-frame clones alone and lacks a portion of them. This table has approximately 100,000 clones, around 90% appearing once. Sequences were obtained from peripheral blood. These receptors were collected from a man aged 50 to 59 in a cohort sampled during active COVID-19.

The chain recombines TRBV21-1 with TRBJ1-1; the table's D call TRBD1 went unverified against the DNA. TRBV21-1 is annotated as a pseudogene. The CDR3 is 17 amino acids. Written as DNA, the CDR3 is TGTGCCAGCAGCAAAGAGGAAAGTGGACAGGTGAACACTGAAGCTTTCTTT. This gives the protein CASSKEESGQVNTEAFF.

The chain joins TRBV7-9 to TRBJ2-3, with 9 positions matching TRBD2. CDR1 and CDR2 (germline): SEHNR, FQNEAQ (reference sequence). With 8 bases clipped from V and 4 bases from J, the junction kept 7 bases outside the gene matches. This CDR3 has 14 residues. CDR3 DNA sequence: TGTGCCAGCGCCCGCGGGGGGGCGGCAGATACGCAGTATTTT. Translated, it gives CASARGGAADTQYF.

The chain couples TRBV29-1 to TRBJ2-3, with 8 positions matching TRBD1. Germline CDR1 is SQVTM and CDR2 is ANQGSEA. Germline trimming cut 5 bases from V and 2 bases from J; bases unmatched to any gene: 3. CDR3 size: 13 residues. The CDR3, as DNA: TGCAGCGTTACAGGGGGAAACACAGATACGCAGTATTTT. Protein: CSVTGGNTDTQYF.

V usage is TRBV7-8 and J usage is TRBJ2-3; the D gene is possibly TRBD2 (7 bases). The CDR3 consists of 12 residues. V shed 7 bases and J shed 11 bases, with 16 bases lying between them. The germline V gene has CDR1 SGHVS and CDR2 FQNEAQ. The CDR3 DNA is TGTGCCAGCAACCCCGGGGGCGGGGGGCAGTATTTT. As protein: CASNPGGGGQYF.

This chain uses TRBV7-2 with TRBJ1-6, with 7 bases that match TRBD1. Per the germline V gene, CDR1 is SGHTA and CDR2 is FQGNSA. CDR3 length: 18 amino acids. J lost 9 bases, V lost 4 bases, and 18 bases had no gene match. The CDR3 DNA sequence: TGTGCCAGCAGCTCCCGGGGACTCTGGACAGGAAAGAGTTCACCCCTCCACTTT. This sequence encodes CASSSRGLWTGKSSPLHF.

This chain links TRBV19 with TRBJ1-1; no definite D call. Trimming shortened V by 7 bases and J by 1 base, and 10 bases separated the two germline ends. Germline V gives CDR1 LNHDA, CDR2 SQIVND (reference sequence). The CDR3 loop spans 13 amino acids. The CDR3 DNA reads TGTGCCAGTAACCCAGCGCGGAACACTGAAGCTTTCTTT. Its protein is CASNPARNTEAFF. Using reference TRBV19 and TRBJ1-1 for the parts outside the CDR3, the full variable domain is DGGITQSPKYLFRKEGQNVTLSCEQNLNHDAMYWYRQDPGQGLRLIYYSQIVNDFQKGDIAEGYSVSREKKESFPLTVTSAQKNPTAFYLCASNPARNTEAFFGQGTRLTVV.

V and J are TRBV3-1 (or the pseudogene TRBV3-2) and TRBJ2-5; possible D gene TRBD2, 7 bases. V was trimmed by 1 base and J by 0 bases, leaving 18 bases between them. The CDR3 is 18 residues long. Germline-derived CDR1 and CDR2 are LGHDT and YNNKEL (reference sequence). The CDR3 here is CASSQGGGASGHQETQYF. The CDR3 DNA reads as TGTGCCAGCAGCCAAGGAGGGGGGGCTAGCGGACACCAAGAGACCCAGTACTTC.

Only one count was recorded for this clone. The CDR3 reads CASSGVQGGNSPLHF. CDR3 DNA: TGTGCCAGCAGTGGGGTACAGGGGGGAAATTCACCCCTCCACTTT. The rearrangement uses TRBV6-6 and TRBJ1-6, with 8 bases aligning to TRBD1. Losses at the gene ends were 5 bases for V and 7 bases for J; bases not matched to a gene: 7. CDR1 MNHNY and CDR2 SVGAGI come from the germline V gene (reference sequence). This CDR3 spans 15 amino acids.

The chain has TRBV3-1 (or the pseudogene TRBV3-2) and TRBJ1-2, with TRBD1 matching 10 bases. The CDR3 contains 14 residues. V shed 4 bases, J shed 6 bases, and the junction held 5 bases outside the gene matches. Germline V lookup: CDR1 LGHDT, CDR2 YNNKEL (reference sequence). The CDR3 reads CASSLWDRGDGYTF. DNA of the CDR3: TGTGCCAGCAGCCTATGGGACAGGGGAGATGGCTACACCTTC.

This chain connects TRBV5-6 to TRBJ1-2; weak D call: TRBD1 (5 bases). Trimming left V 4 bases short and J 4 bases short, with 11 bases between. The germline V gene has CDR1 SGHDT and CDR2 YYEEEE. This CDR3 comprises 13 residues. CDR3: CASSLDRSYGYTF. CDR3 sequence (DNA): TGTGCCAGCAGCCTAGACAGATCCTATGGCTACACCTTC.

The table lists this clone with a count of one. The J gene is TRBJ1-1, the V gene TRBV28; TRBD1 aligns across 7 bases. The CDR3 loop spans 14 amino acids. Germline V gives CDR1 MDHEN, CDR2 SYDVKM. Trimming removed 3 bases from V and 1 base from J; junction bases left unmatched: 2. The CDR3 protein is CASSFHRGNTEAFF. In DNA form, the CDR3 reads TGTGCCAGCAGTTTTCACAGGGGGAACACTGAAGCTTTCTTT.

This clone occurred a few times. The V call is TRBV4-1, the J call TRBJ1-5; 12 bases map to TRBD1. CDR1 is MGHRA and CDR2 is YSYEKL in the germline V gene. V shed 3 bases and J 6 bases; nucleotides not matched to a gene: 6. The length of the CDR3 is 16 residues. CDR3 loop: CASSQGQGASGQPQHF. The CDR3 bases are TGCGCCAGCAGCCAGGGACAGGGGGCTTCTGGTCAGCCCCAGCATTTT.

The chain joins TRBV9 to TRBJ2-3; 11 bases match TRBD2. Trimming cost V 0 bases and J 7 bases; bases outside gene matches: 4. Germline V CDR1 and CDR2: SGDLS, YYNGEE. There are 15 residues in the CDR3. The CDR3 protein is CASSVVTSGGHTQYF. CDR3 sequence (DNA): TGTGCCAGCAGCGTAGTAACTAGCGGGGGACATACGCAGTATTTT.

In this sample, this clone turned up a few times. The chain has TRBV11-2 and TRBJ2-7; 7 bases fit TRBD1. Germline V gives CDR1 SGHAT, CDR2 FQNNGV. V shed 3 bases, J shed 6 bases, and the junction held 11 bases outside the gene matches. CDR3 length equals 15 residues. CDR3 in amino acids: CASSLTGSGLGEQYV. As DNA, the CDR3 is TGTGCCAGCAGCTTGACAGGGTCGGGCTTGGGCGAGCAGTACGTC.

This chain links TRBV9 with TRBJ2-7, with 7 bases aligning to TRBD1. CDR1 is SGDLS, CDR2 YYNGEE, per germline. The junction had 9 bases not matched to a gene; V was cut back by 0 bases and J by 6 bases. This CDR3 has 15 residues. The CDR3 spells CASSVAATGWREQYF. CDR3 coding DNA: TGTGCCAGCAGCGTAGCTGCGACAGGGTGGCGCGAGCAGTACTTC.

The CDR3 sequence: CASSGRGGPYVHEQFF. In DNA, the CDR3 is TGTGCCAGCTCGGGTAGGGGGGGCCCGTATGTGCATGAGCAGTTCTTC. This chain connects TRBV18 to TRBJ2-1; possible D gene TRBD2, 7 bases. The CDR3 runs 16 residues. Per the germline V gene, CDR1 is KGHSH and CDR2 is LQKENI. The V end was cut by 6 bases, the J end by 8 bases, with 23 bases between.

The chain links TRBV3-1 (or the pseudogene TRBV3-2) to TRBJ1-1; the D is unclear. Looked up from germline, CDR1 is LGHDT and CDR2 is YNNKEL (reference sequence). V dropped 8 bases and J dropped 4 bases, with 11 bases sitting between them. The CDR3 length is 12 residues. The CDR3 region is CASLTRGTEAFF. DNA for the CDR3: TGTGCCAGCCTCACCAGAGGCACTGAAGCTTTCTTT.

The chain has TRBV19 and TRBJ2-1; 8 positions match TRBD2. The CDR3 consists of 20 residues. Germline V gives CDR1 LNHDA, CDR2 SQIVND (reference sequence). Unmatched junction bases numbered 21, after V lost 1 base and J lost 7 bases. For the CDR3, the DNA is TGTGCCAGTAGTATAGCTTTCACTAGCGGCCCCTTAATGAATGGGAATGAGCAGTTCTTC. This sequence encodes CASSIAFTSGPLMNGNEQFF.

The J gene is TRBJ2-2, the V gene TRBV15; weak D call: TRBD1 (5 bases). This CDR3 comprises 17 residues. Germline V CDR1 and CDR2: LNHNV, YYDKDF (reference sequence). With 1 base removed from V and 2 bases from J, the gap between germline ends came to 14 bases. CDR3: CATSRAGQGHNTGELFF. In DNA, the CDR3 is TGTGCCACCAGCAGAGCCGGCCAAGGACACAACACCGGGGAGCTGTTTTTT.

This chain uses TRBV19 with TRBJ2-2; possible D gene TRBD1, 6 bases. The germline CDR1 and CDR2 sequences are LNHDA and SQIVND (reference sequence). This CDR3 spans 14 amino acids. V lost 6 bases to trimming and J lost 1 base, with 9 bases between them. The CDR3 spells CASRKTGNTGELFF. The CDR3, as DNA: TGTGCCAGTAGGAAGACAGGGAACACCGGGGAGCTGTTTTTT.

This clone was seen a single time. This chain uses TRBV19 with TRBJ2-7, with 11 bases matching TRBD1. Germline V gene data show CDR1 as LNHDA and CDR2 as SQIVND (reference sequence). Trimming removed 2 bases from V and 7 bases from J; junction bases left unmatched: 7. The CDR3 runs 15 residues. The CDR3 is CASSISRTGGVEQYF. The CDR3 DNA is TGTGCCAGTAGTATATCCCGGACAGGGGGCGTTGAGCAGTACTTC.

The gene calls are TRBV5-1 and TRBJ1-6, with 9 positions matching TRBD1. V shed 4 bases, J shed 5 bases, and the junction held 4 bases outside the gene matches. This CDR3 has 15 amino acids. Germline V gene lookup returns CDR1 SGHRS and CDR2 YFSETQ. The CDR3 DNA reads as TGCGCCAGCAGCGTGGGACAGGGTGATAATTCACCCCTCCACTTT. It yields the protein CASSVGQGDNSPLHF. Looking up the rest from reference TRBV5-1 and TRBJ1-6 gives the full variable domain: KAGVTQTPRYLIKTRGQQVTLSCSPISGHRSVSWYQQTPGQGLQFLFEYFSETQRNKGNFPGRFSGRQFSNSRSEMNVSTLELGDSALYLCASSVGQGDNSPLHFGNGTRLTVT.

The V and J genes are TRBV29-1 and TRBJ1-1; no definite D call. V dropped 1 base and J dropped 4 bases, with 13 bases sitting between them. The CDR3 runs 14 residues. Germline assignment: CDR1 SQVTM and CDR2 ANQGSEA. DNA for the CDR3: TGCAGCGTTGAAGTGCCGGGAGGGATCACTGAAGCTTTCTTT. Translation gives CSVEVPGGITEAFF.

A single count supports this clone. V is TRBV2 and J is TRBJ1-2, with 8 bases lining up with TRBD1. The V and J ends lost 6 bases and 2 bases, in that order; junction bases with no gene match: 2. This CDR3 has 13 amino acids. CDR1 is SNHLY, CDR2 FYNNEI, per germline. CDR3 bases: TGTGCCAGCAGGGACAGGGAAAACTATGGCTACACCTTC. Encoded protein: CASRDRENYGYTF.